The 7 T cell receptor beta chains below come from one sample, sequenced in a study of blood T cell repertoires in COVID-19. Sequencing used immunoSEQ multiplex PCR; TCRdb keeps in-frame clones, though not all of them. This table has under 300,000 clones, roughly nine tenths appearing once. Sample: peripheral blood. Source of these receptors: a man in his 60s with acute or convalescent COVID-19.

The rearrangement joins TRBV7-2 to TRBJ1-4; D unclear. V was clipped by 1 base and J by 0 bases, with 12 bases between them. Looked up from germline, CDR1 is SGHTA and CDR2 is FQGNSA. The CDR3 is made up of 17 amino acids. The CDR3 DNA reads as TGTGCCAGCAGCTTAGTGTCCGACATCGCAACTAATGAAAAACTGTTTTTT. Its protein is CASSLVSDIATNEKLFF. Supplemented by reference TRBV7-2 and TRBJ1-4, the full variable domain reads GAGVSQSPSNKVTEKGKDVELRCDPISGHTALYWYRQSLGQGLEFLIYFQGNSAPDKSGLPSDRFSAERTGGSVSTLTIQRTQQEDSAVYLCASSLVSDIATNEKLFFGSGTQLSVL.

The rearrangement joins TRBV14 to TRBJ1-1; the D gene is possibly TRBD1 (6 bases). Germline V gene sequence: CDR1 SGHDN, CDR2 FVKESK. V was cut by 0 bases and J by 6 bases, with 20 bases left in between. The CDR3 sequence is 17 residues long. The CDR3 region is CASSQDKYAGGQAEAFF. The DNA of the CDR3 is TGTGCCAGCAGCCAAGATAAGTACGCGGGGGGACAAGCTGAAGCTTTCTTT.

The rearrangement joins TRBV9 to TRBJ2-5, with D possibly TRBD1 on 7 matching bases. CDR1 is SGDLS, CDR2 YYNGEE, per germline. With 4 bases removed from V and 4 bases from J, the gap between germline ends came to 17 bases. This CDR3 has 15 residues. CDR3 sequence: CASSPRDSSGETQYF. The CDR3 DNA is TGTGCCAGCAGCCCAAGGGACAGTAGCGGAGAGACCCAGTACTTC.

The chain uses TRBV30 and TRBJ2-1; no reliable D call. The germline V gene has CDR1 GTSNPN and CDR2 SVGIG (reference sequence). CDR3 length equals 13 residues. Trimming took off 2 bases at V and 4 bases at J, with 9 bases between the two ends. CDR3 protein: CAWSRGGYNEQFF. The CDR3 region has the DNA TGTGCCTGGAGTAGAGGCGGATACAATGAGCAGTTCTTC.

V usage is TRBV28 and J usage is TRBJ2-3; 7 bases fit TRBD2. V lost 7 bases and J lost 2; bases outside the gene matches: 6. Per germline, CDR1 MDHEN and CDR2 SYDVKM. The CDR3 totals 14 residues. The CDR3 DNA reads as TGTGCCAGCAATGGGGCGGGAGTCACAGATACGCAGTATTTT. Amino acid sequence: CASNGAGVTDTQYF.

J is TRBJ1-2 and V is TRBV2; D might be TRBD1 (6 bases). Germline loops: CDR1 SNHLY, CDR2 FYNNEI. The V end was cut by 3 bases, the J end by 4 bases, with 15 bases between. The CDR3 runs 15 residues. The CDR3 protein is CASSEGQGQSYGYTF. CDR3 nucleotides: TGTGCCAGCAGTGAGGGTCAGGGGCAGAGCTATGGCTACACCTTC.

The rearrangement uses TRBV28 and TRBJ2-5; TRBD2 matches at 8 bases. Trimming at V came to 3 bases and at J to 5 bases, leaving 8 bases not matched to a gene. The CDR3 loop spans 15 amino acids. From germline, CDR1 is MDHEN and CDR2 SYDVKM. The CDR3 nucleotides are TGTGCCAGCAGTTTTCTCAGGAGCGGGAGTGAGACCCAGTACTTC. Its translation: CASSFLRSGSETQYF.